The rows below give T cell receptor beta chains drawn from one sample of a study of post-analysis software for immune sequencing data. TCRdb ran MiXCR on the PCR reads and lists one entry per CDR3 protein. The table lists some 370,000 distinct CDR3 sequences, less than 35% of them singletons, with around an eighth in the top ten. Input material: blood. Source of these receptors: a girl between 5 and 17 years old with multiple sclerosis. Each CDR3 is given with its conserved first and last residue. A D gene is named only where the DNA matches it firmly. The size of a clone is reported for some rows only, either as once, few or many, or as a class for expanded clones.

cdr3_aa	cdr3_nt	clone_size	j_call	d_call	v_call
CASSSQGVGEKLFF	TGCGCCAGCAGCTCACAGGGGGTCGGTGAAAAACTGTTTTTT	NA	TRBJ1-4	TRBD1	TRBV5-1
CASSRPGTWGETQYF	TGTGCCAGCAGCCGTCCCGGGACGTGGGGGGAGACCCAGTACTTC	few	TRBJ2-5	NA	TRBV25-1
CASSIPERGGKEQYF	TGTGCCAGCAGCATCCCCGAGCGGGGGGGAAAAGAGCAGTACTTC	few	TRBJ2-7	TRBD2	TRBV9
CASSLYSTSGGETQYF	TGTGCCAGCAGCTTGTACTCCACTAGCGGGGGAGAGACCCAGTACTTC	many	TRBJ2-5	TRBD2	TRBV5-6
CASSSSWDTQYF	TGTGCCAGCAGCTCGAGCTGGGATACGCAGTATTTT	NA	TRBJ2-3	NA	TRBV7-6
CASSLYGGGGDTQYF	TGTGCCAGCAGTTTATACGGCGGGGGCGGGGATACGCAGTATTTT	many	TRBJ2-3	NA	TRBV12-3/TRBV12-4
CASSLAPTGRGGGYTF	TGTGCCAGCAGCCTCGCACCTACAGGGAGAGGAGGTGGCTACACCTTC	NA	TRBJ1-2	NA	TRBV7-2
CASSPPGGNEQFF	TGTGCCAGCTCACCACCGGGGGGCAATGAGCAGTTCTTC	few	TRBJ2-1	NA	TRBV18
CASSYFGAGANVLTF	TGTGCCAGCAGTTACTTCGGTGCTGGGGCCAACGTCCTGACTTTC	NA	TRBJ2-6	NA	TRBV6-5
CASSPYPQGNTEAFF	TGTGCCAGCAGCCCCTATCCCCAGGGGAACACTGAAGCTTTCTTT	few	TRBJ1-1	NA	TRBV7-2
CASSLDGLGTDTQYF	TGTGCCAGCAGCTTAGACGGCTTGGGCACAGATACGCAGTATTTT	NA	TRBJ2-3	NA	TRBV7-6
CASSLKLRASYEQYF	TGTGCCAGCAGCCTTAAGTTGAGGGCCTCCTACGAGCAGTACTTC	NA	TRBJ2-7	NA	TRBV3-1
CASSLVRAGEETQYF	TGTGCCAGCAGCTTAGTTCGCGCGGGGGAAGAGACCCAGTACTTC	NA	TRBJ2-5	TRBD2	TRBV7-9
CASSLELGFSYEQYF	TGTGCCAGCAGCTTGGAGCTGGGGTTTTCCTACGAGCAGTACTTC	few	TRBJ2-7	NA	TRBV5-5
CASSSAGVNEQFF	TGTGCCAGCAGCTCCGCGGGCGTGAATGAGCAGTTCTTC	NA	TRBJ2-1	NA	TRBV7-3
CASSTGGASAYEQYF	TGTGCCAGCAGTACTGGGGGGGCTAGCGCCTACGAGCAGTACTTC	NA	TRBJ2-7	NA	TRBV12-3/TRBV12-4
CASSPDLGWKYEQYF	TGCGCCAGCAGCCCGGACCTAGGATGGAAATACGAGCAGTACTTC	NA	TRBJ2-7	NA	TRBV5-1
CASRSGTANTEAFF	TGTGCCAGCAGGTCCGGGACCGCGAACACTGAAGCTTTCTTT	NA	TRBJ1-1	NA	TRBV12-3/TRBV12-4
CASSPTDSNQPQHF	TGCGCCAGCAGTCCGACGGATAGCAATCAGCCCCAGCATTTT	many	TRBJ1-5	NA	TRBV10-2
CASSPFTGEGQPQHF	TGTGCCAGCAGTCCCTTTACAGGGGAAGGTCAGCCCCAGCATTTT	few	TRBJ1-5	TRBD1	TRBV12-3/TRBV12-4
CASSRDTFSGANVLTF	TGCGCCAGCTCCCGGGACACCTTCTCTGGGGCCAACGTCCTGACTTTC	NA	TRBJ2-6	NA	TRBV5-1
CASSLALRGAGDQPQHF	TGTGCCAGCAGCTTAGCGCTAAGGGGGGCAGGGGATCAGCCCCAGCATTTT	NA	TRBJ1-5	NA	TRBV7-9
CASSQEEGLAHNSYNEQFF	TGCGCCAGCAGCCAAGAGGAGGGGCTAGCCCACAATTCTTACAATGAGCAGTTCTTC	few	TRBJ2-1	NA	TRBV4-1
CASTSYGGKQYF	TGTGCCAGCACCTCCTACGGGGGCAAGCAGTACTTC	few	TRBJ2-5	NA	TRBV12-3/TRBV12-4
CASRHRDGANYGYTF	TGCGCCAGCAGGCACCGGGACGGTGCTAACTATGGCTACACCTTC	NA	TRBJ1-2	NA	TRBV4-3
CASSSPTSGHGETQYF	TGTGCCAGCAGCTCGCCAACTAGCGGGCACGGGGAGACCCAGTACTTC	NA	TRBJ2-5	TRBD2	TRBV7-9
CASSQEGTESYEQYF	TGTGCCAGCAGCCAGGAGGGGACGGAGAGCTACGAGCAGTACTTC	few	TRBJ2-7	NA	TRBV4-2
CASSSGRNNEKLFF	TGTGCCAGCAGCTCGGGACGGAATAATGAAAAACTGTTTTTT	few	TRBJ1-4	NA	TRBV28
CSARPILLAGERSYNEQFF	TGCAGTGCTAGACCCATCCTTCTAGCGGGGGAGCGGAGCTACAATGAGCAGTTCTTC	NA	TRBJ2-1	TRBD2	TRBV20-1
CASSPLKGPTNEKLFF	TGTGCCAGCAGCCCCCTGAAGGGTCCAACTAATGAAAAACTGTTTTTT	once	TRBJ1-4	NA	TRBV7-9
CAISDTSSILHEQYF	TGTGCCATCAGTGATACTAGCTCGATCCTCCACGAGCAGTACTTC	few	TRBJ2-7	NA	TRBV10-3
CASSPLRGGRAGELFF	TGTGCCAGCAGTCCTCTACGCGGGGGAAGGGCCGGGGAGCTGTTTTTT	NA	TRBJ2-2	TRBD2	TRBV3-1
CSARDERTGAFLNEQFF	TGCAGTGCTAGAGATGAACGGACAGGGGCGTTTCTCAATGAGCAGTTCTTC	NA	TRBJ2-1	TRBD1	TRBV20-1
CASLQFLGYGYTF	TGTGCCAGCTTACAGTTCCTTGGGTATGGCTACACCTTC	NA	TRBJ1-2	NA	TRBV5-5
CSARGRYSYEQYF	TGCAGTGCTAGAGGACGGTACTCCTACGAGCAGTACTTC	NA	TRBJ2-7	NA	TRBV20-1
CASSPRPPTSGYSYEQYF	TGTGCCAGCAGTCCACGCCCCCCGACTAGCGGGTACTCCTACGAGCAGTACTTC	few	TRBJ2-7	TRBD2	TRBV27
CASSSKRGGFGNEQFF	TGTGCCAGCAGCTCAAAGCGGGGGGGCTTTGGCAATGAGCAGTTCTTC	few	TRBJ2-1	TRBD2	TRBV7-2
CASSQSGTGFSNIQYF	TGCGCCAGCAGCCAGTCCGGGACAGGGTTTAGCAACATTCAGTACTTC	few	TRBJ2-4	TRBD1	TRBV4-1
CASTRRDPTGHYEQYF	TGTGCCAGCACCCGACGGGACCCGACAGGGCACTACGAGCAGTACTTC	NA	TRBJ2-7	TRBD1	TRBV6-4
CSARASGGHEQYF	TGCAGTGCTAGAGCCTCAGGGGGTCACGAGCAGTACTTC	NA	TRBJ2-7	TRBD1	TRBV20-1
CASSGISTDTQYF	TGTGCCAGCAGCGGCATTAGCACAGATACGCAGTATTTT	many	TRBJ2-3	NA	TRBV6-5
CASSYRGEGGYTF	TGTGCCAGCAGTTACAGGGGAGAGGGTGGCTACACCTTC	NA	TRBJ1-2	NA	TRBV6-5
CASSHRDKLNGYTF	TGTGCCAGCAGCCATAGGGACAAACTCAATGGCTACACCTTC	once	TRBJ1-2	NA	TRBV4-2
CAISGPERGGNYEQYF	TGTGCCATCAGTGGTCCCGAGCGGGGGGGAAACTACGAGCAGTACTTC	many	TRBJ2-7	TRBD2	TRBV10-3
CASSPDGGEQYF	TGTGCCAGCAGTCCGGACGGGGGGGAGCAGTACTTC	many	TRBJ2-7	TRBD2	TRBV6-4
CASSLGTDSYEQYF	TGTGCCAGCAGCTTAGGGACAGACTCCTACGAGCAGTACTTC	few	TRBJ2-7	NA	TRBV7-2
CASSLHRTGGYGYTF	TGTGCCAGCAGTTTGCACCGGACAGGGGGCTATGGCTACACCTTC	few	TRBJ1-2	TRBD1	TRBV28
CASSQEDYNEQFF	TGCGCCAGCAGCCAAGAGGACTACAATGAGCAGTTCTTC	few	TRBJ2-1	NA	TRBV4-1
CAISEGAGLSTDTQYF	TGTGCCATCAGTGAGGGAGCGGGCCTAAGCACAGATACGCAGTATTTT	NA	TRBJ2-3	NA	TRBV10-3
CATSSGPYNGQFF	TGTGCCACGTCGAGTGGGCCCTACAATGGGCAGTTCTTC	NA	TRBJ2-1	NA	TRBV24-1
CASSQGAAGSNQPQHF	TGCGCCAGCAGCCAAGGGGCCGCGGGGTCCAATCAGCCCCAGCATTTT	few	TRBJ1-5	NA	TRBV4-1
CASSPWGAQGGYTF	TGTGCCAGCAGCCCCTGGGGGGCCCAAGGTGGCTACACCTTC	NA	TRBJ1-2	NA	TRBV14
CSARELAGTQYF	TGCAGTGCTAGAGAACTAGCCGGGACCCAGTACTTC	few	TRBJ2-5	NA	TRBV20-1
CASGGQGSSGTQYF	TGTGCCAGCGGTGGACAGGGATCGTCGGGGACCCAGTACTTC	NA	TRBJ2-5	TRBD1	TRBV11-2
CASSPGLLGYEQYF	TGTGCCAGCAGCCCCGGACTTCTTGGGTACGAGCAGTACTTC	few	TRBJ2-7	NA	TRBV4-2